This is a list of T cell receptor beta chains from one sample in a study of radiotherapy plus CTLA-4 blockade in lung cancer. Method: immunoSEQ multiplex PCR; TCRdb's copy keeps in-frame clones and lacks some. This table holds tens of thousands of clones, about four fifths found once. The specimen comprised peripheral blood, sampled from a patient treated with radiotherapy plus ipilimumab. These TCRs come from a human donor with non-small cell lung cancer who had a partial response to radiotherapy plus ipilimumab. Some clones in this sample may be carry-over from other donors' samples. The CDR3 runs from the conserved cysteine through the conserved F or W. D genes are given only for firm matches. Size values are once, few and many counts, or a class for expanded clones, and some rows have none.

D | J | V | size | DNA | CDR3
TRBD1 | TRBJ1-1 | TRBV4-1 | NA | TGCGCCAGCAGCCAGGAGGGACAGGGTGACACTGAAGCTTTCTTT | CASSQEGQGDTEAFF
TRBD1 | TRBJ2-7 | TRBV2 | many | TGTGCCAGCAAGGGACAGGTGACCTACGAGCAGTACTTC | CASKGQVTYEQYF
NA | TRBJ2-1 | TRBV10-1 | NA | TGCGCCAGCAGTGATGGCGGGGCGATCAATGAGCAGTTCTTC | CASSDGGAINEQFF
NA | TRBJ2-1 | TRBV27 | NA | TGTGCCAGCAGCTCCTTCCGTAGGGGAAGCTCCTACAATGAGCAGTTCTTC | CASSSFRRGSSYNEQFF
NA | TRBJ1-2 | TRBV2 | NA | TGTGCCAGCAGCCTCGACTGGCGTTGGGGCTATCAGTTC | CASSLDWRWGYQF
TRBD2 | TRBJ2-1 | TRBV5-5 | NA | TGTGCCAGCAGCTCGGGACTAGCGGGGGGGAAGCAGTTCTTC | CASSSGLAGGKQFF
NA | TRBJ1-2 | TRBV7-9 | NA | TGTGCCAGCAGCCCGGGGGCTAACTATGGCTACACCTTC | CASSPGANYGYTF
TRBD1 | TRBJ2-1 | TRBV6-6 | NA | TGTGCCAGCAGCTCACCCGGGACAGGGGGATACAATGAGCAGTTCTTC | CASSSPGTGGYNEQFF
NA | TRBJ2-2 | TRBV7-2 | few | TGTGCCAGCAGCTTAGTAGGAGGGGCCGGCGGGGAGCTGTTTTTT | CASSLVGGAGGELFF
NA | TRBJ1-2 | TRBV4-3 | NA | TGCGCCAGCAGCCAAGTAGGACACTCCTATGGCTACACCTTC | CASSQVGHSYGYTF
TRBD2 | TRBJ2-3 | TRBV10-3 | many | TGTGCCATCAGTGAGACTAGCGGGGGGAGGACAGATACGCAGTATTTT | CAISETSGGRTDTQYF
NA | TRBJ1-6 | TRBV25-1 | NA | TGTGCCAGCAGCGGGGGGGAGTGGTCACCCCTCCACTTT | CASSGGEWSPLHF
TRBD2 | TRBJ2-5 | TRBV10-2 | NA | TGCGCCAGCAGTGAGCCAGGACTAGCGGGAGTTGATGAGACCCAGTACTTC | CASSEPGLAGVDETQYF
NA | TRBJ1-3 | TRBV5-1 | NA | TGCGCCAGCAGCTTGGCCCCCGCTCGGGTCTCTGGAAACACCATATATTTT | CASSLAPARVSGNTIYF
NA | TRBJ1-1 | TRBV7-9 | NA | TGTGCCAGCAGCTTTGGGCCCCCCGCTTTCTTT | CASSFGPPAFF
TRBD2 | TRBJ2-3 | TRBV5-1 | NA | TGCGCCAGCAGCCGCCGGACTAGCGGGTATAGCACAGATACGCAGTATTTT | CASSRRTSGYSTDTQYF
TRBD1 | TRBJ1-1 | TRBV7-9 | NA | TGTGCCAGCAGCTTGCCGGGACAGTCCCTTGAAGCTTTCTTT | CASSLPGQSLEAFF
NA | TRBJ1-2 | TRBV28 | NA | TGTGCCAGCACTTCGGGACAAAAATTCTATGGCTACACCTTC | CASTSGQKFYGYTF
TRBD1 | TRBJ1-5 | TRBV6-1 | NA | TGTGCCAGTAAGACAGGGGATCAGCCCCAGCATTTT | CASKTGDQPQHF
TRBD2 | TRBJ2-5 | TRBV19 | NA | TGTGCCAGTAGTGCCGGGGGGATCCAAGAGACCCAGTACTTC | CASSAGGIQETQYF
TRBD1 | TRBJ1-1 | TRBV14 | NA | TGTGCCAGCAGCTTGGACAGGGTGCCCATCACTGAAGCTTTCTTT | CASSLDRVPITEAFF
NA | TRBJ2-3 | TRBV29-1 | once | TGCAGCGTTGGGTCCAGCGCCACAGATACGCAGTATTTT | CSVGSSATDTQYF
TRBD2 | TRBJ2-7 | TRBV29-1 | NA | TGCAGCGTTCGGGAGGGCCTATACGAGCAGTACTTC | CSVREGLYEQYF
NA | TRBJ2-2 | TRBV7-9 | NA | TGTGCCAGCAGCTTAGGTGCCGGGGACACCGGGGAGCTGTTTTTT | CASSLGAGDTGELFF
NA | TRBJ2-3 | TRBV2 | few | TGTGCCAGCAGAGGACAGCTCGGATACACAGATACGCAGTATTTT | CASRGQLGYTDTQYF
TRBD2 | TRBJ2-1 | TRBV30 | NA | TGTGCCTGGAGTGTACCCCAGAATCGACGGGGGGACAATGAGCAGTTCTTC | CAWSVPQNRRGDNEQFF
NA | TRBJ2-1 | TRBV19 | NA | TGTGCCAGTAACCCAAGGGATGGACAGCAATACAATGAGCAGTTCTTC | CASNPRDGQQYNEQFF
TRBD1 | TRBJ1-1 | TRBV19 | NA | TGTGCCAGTAGTCCGGGGACAGGGGGCGAAGCTTTCTTT | CASSPGTGGEAFF
NA | TRBJ2-7 | TRBV5-5 | NA | TGTGCCAGCAGCGTAACAGGGTCCTACGAGCAGTACTTC | CASSVTGSYEQYF
TRBD1 | TRBJ1-6 | TRBV28 | few | TGTGCCAGCAAGACAGGGGGCTTGAATAATTCACCCCTCCACTTT | CASKTGGLNNSPLHF
NA | TRBJ2-7 | TRBV6-4 | few | TGTGCCAGCAGTGAAGCCACGGGTACGACGCAGTACTTC | CASSEATGTTQYF
NA | TRBJ2-7 | TRBV11-2 | NA | TGTGCCAGCAGCTTCTTTCGGGACTACGAGCAGTACTTC | CASSFFRDYEQYF
TRBD1 | TRBJ1-3 | TRBV18 | NA | TGTGCCAGCTCATCAACAGGGGTGCGTGGAAACACCATATATTTT | CASSSTGVRGNTIYF
TRBD2 | TRBJ2-1 | TRBV6-6 | NA | TGTGCCAGCAGTTTCGGACTAGCGGGGGGGCAGAGTGAGCAGTTCTTC | CASSFGLAGGQSEQFF
TRBD1 | TRBJ2-7 | TRBV28 | NA | TGTGCCAGCCGTCCCCCACAGGGGCGATACGAGCAGTACTTC | CASRPPQGRYEQYF
TRBD2 | TRBJ2-1 | TRBV19 | NA | TGTGCCAGTAGAGTTGCGGGAGGGTTTAGCTCCTACAATGAGCAGTTCTTC | CASRVAGGFSSYNEQFF
NA | TRBJ2-2 | TRBV19 | NA | TGTGCCAGTAGTTCGGGGAGAGGCACCGGGGAGCTGTTTTTT | CASSSGRGTGELFF
NA | TRBJ2-5 | TRBV4-3 | NA | TGCGCCAGCAGCCACGTGGTCGGAGGGAGGGAGACCCAGTACTTC | CASSHVVGGRETQYF
TRBD1 | TRBJ2-2 | TRBV7-3 | NA | TGTGCCAGCAGAAGGGACAGTAACACCGGGGAGCTGTTTTTT | CASRRDSNTGELFF
TRBD2 | TRBJ2-1 | TRBV15 | NA | TGTGCCACCAGCAGAGACCATAGCGGGCGCTTAACCTACAATGAGCAGTTCTTC | CATSRDHSGRLTYNEQFF
TRBD1 | TRBJ1-2 | TRBV4-2 | NA | TGTGCCAGCAGCCAAGGGGAGACAGGGGGGGCGGTGGACGGCTACACCTTC | CASSQGETGGAVDGYTF
NA | TRBJ1-1 | TRBV6-6 | few | TGTGCCAGCACCAACGGGGGGGGCACGAACACTGAAGCTTTCTTT | CASTNGGGTNTEAFF
NA | TRBJ1-1 | TRBV5-5 | once | TGTGCCAGCAGCTTGGAGTGGGACACAGAACACAACACTGAAGCTTTCTTT | CASSLEWDTEHNTEAFF
TRBD2 | TRBJ2-2 | TRBV18 | NA | TGTGCCAGCTCACCACTGACTAGCGGGGGCACCGGGGAGCTGTTTTTT | CASSPLTSGGTGELFF
NA | TRBJ1-1 | TRBV5-1 | NA | TGCGCCAGCAGCTCGGGTCCTCCTTCGGGGACTGAAGCTTTCTTT | CASSSGPPSGTEAFF
TRBD1 | TRBJ1-1 | TRBV7-2 | NA | TGTGCCAGCAGCATACAGGGACAGGGGGTTGACACTGAAGCTTTCTTT | CASSIQGQGVDTEAFF
TRBD1 | TRBJ1-3 | TRBV11-2 | once | TGTGCCAGCAGCTCATTACGGACAGGCTCTGGAAACACCATATATTTT | CASSSLRTGSGNTIYF
TRBD2 | TRBJ2-1 | TRBV19 | NA | TGTGCCAGTAGTTGGACTAGCGCTAATGAGCAGTTCTTC | CASSWTSANEQFF
TRBD2 | TRBJ2-1 | TRBV19 | few | TGTGCCAGTAGCACTCCGGGACTAGTCAATGAGCAGTTCTTC | CASSTPGLVNEQFF
TRBD1 | TRBJ1-4 | TRBV4-1 | few | TGCGCCAGCAGCCAAGAAACGACAGGGGTGCGAAAGAAACTGTTTTTT | CASSQETTGVRKKLFF
NA | TRBJ2-2 | TRBV29-1 | NA | TGCAGCGTTGAAGGACACAACACCGGGGAGCTGTTTTTT | CSVEGHNTGELFF
TRBD2 | TRBJ2-5 | TRBV5-1 | NA | TGCGCCAGCAGCCCCTCATCCGGGACTAGTCTGCAGACCCAGTACTTC | CASSPSSGTSLQTQYF